This T cell receptor beta chain is from a study of vaccination effects on CD4 cells after COVID-19. Antigen-specific CD4+ T cells were first expanded with viral peptide pools by the ViraFEST assay and only then sequenced. On day 10 of culture, CD4+ T cells were separated out. Having tested negative for nucleocapsid antibodies, the vaccine recipients showed no prior SARS-CoV-2 infection. Two million PBMC per well received 7.5 to 10 IU/ml IL-2 and approximately 9.2 ug/ml peptides in culture. Only one count was recorded for this clone. Its target is not known. The germline V gene has CDR1 SGHTA and CDR2 FQGNSA. This CDR3 has 17 residues. V lost 5 bases, J lost 1 base, and 19 bases lay in between. The table came from immunoSEQ multiplex PCR; TCRdb's copy has only in-frame clones and leaves some out. The sample records over 45,000 clones, about two thirds being singletons.

The chain combines TRBV7-2 with TRBJ2-3, with a weak D call TRBD2 (6 bases). The sequence came from a human donor who received a COVID-19 vaccine. This sample comprised CD4+ T cells from PBMCs cultured with SARS-CoV-2 spike peptides, obtained before COVID-19 vaccination. CDR3 DNA: TGTGCCAGCAGCCGTAAGACTCTAGCGTTGGGCACAGATACGCAGTATTTT. Translating gives CASSRKTLALGTDTQYF.